This TCR beta chain originates from a study of regulatory T cells in long-lasting Graves disease (TCRdb year 2021). Turning to the overall study: Newly diagnosed Graves' disease patients had taken antithyroid drugs for less than 3 months. Persistent Graves' disease patients were compared with newly diagnosed Graves' disease patients by peripheral blood TCR sequencing and RNA sequencing. The study took place in China and was registered as a clinical trial. TCR sequencing covered about 13 persistent and roughly 20 newly diagnosed Graves' disease patients, about 35 samples in total. Results and caveats for the whole study, not just this receptor: Compared with newly diagnosed patients, persistent Graves' disease patients had lower TCR Shannon entropy and fewer highly expanded clones, which suggests clonal expansion. Sequencing and analysis were limited to the TCR beta chain. The authors noted that the small sample size was a limitation that may lower accuracy. More public clonotypes were shared among persistent patients (more than 2,500) than among newly diagnosed patients (over 900). Because the primary lesion, thyroid tissue, could not be accessed, the study looked at peripheral blood alone. TRBV28, TRBJ1-2 and TRBJ2-5 were preferentially used in persistent disease, while TRBV20-1 and TRBJ2-1 were favored in newly diagnosed disease.

From the cysteine up to the phenylalanine, the CDR3 has a length of 15 residues. Left in the record is the CDR3 DNA by itself, 45 bases read in frame from the first base. The junction shows trimming of 2 bases on V and 3 bases on J, plus 11 bases between the germline ends. This clonotype was seen many times. It has no known antigen specificity. Base-call qualities are not available, and no considerably larger clone is one nucleotide away. The receptor library was made with multiplex PCR. These reads were obtained on an Illumina HiSeq 4000. CDR3 regions were amplified by Arm-PCR with iRepertoire HTBI primers to construct TCR beta libraries. Before sequencing, the PCR products underwent gel purification. Under the source paper's analysis protocol: Across samples, fewer than 70 TRBV and roughly 15 TRBJ segments were identified and used for gene usage analysis of CDR3 amino acid clonotypes. COPE and FqMerger were used to merge the filtered high-quality paired reads into contigs. BLAST was used to align contigs to the IMGT TRBV, TRBD and TRBJ reference genes, and CDR3 was defined following IMGT. Highly expanded clones were defined as clonotypes with a frequency above 0.1%. Shannon entropy served as the measure of repertoire diversity, while the Gini coefficient captured V-J evenness. A clonotype was considered public if more than one individual shared it. TCRdb itself trimmed the public reads at Q25 with fastp, ran MiXCR and retained productive beta chains. Identical CDR3 protein sequences are pooled into one entry, listed with their most common genes and DNA. The V and J calls, along with clone size, are taken from TCRdb and not from the paper's own processing. The sample includes hundreds of thousands of distinct CDR3 sequences, with 16% observed a single time. Jointly, the top ten make up about 27% of the sample.

In the paper's terms, the time point label means: newly diagnosed GD, antithyroid drugs for less than 3 months. For both TCR sequencing and RNA sequencing, RNA was extracted from PBMCs using TRIzol. The diagnosis of Graves' disease was made according to American Thyroid Association guidelines. Patients were recruited from an endocrinology department in Xi'an, China. Each patient gave approximately 9 milliliters of peripheral blood, collected in an EDTA anticoagulant tube. Ficoll Paque Plus density gradient separation was used to isolate PBMCs, and no additional T cell sorting was done. RNA quality was checked with an Agilent 2100 Bioanalyzer and agarose gel, and concentration with a NanoDrop 2000. In addition, the sample was reused for a study of T cells in Graves' hyperthyroidism and ophthalmopathy. According to the second study: Stable Graves' hyperthyroidism was defined as no progression to ophthalmopathy during 18 months of follow-up. Hyperthyroidism patients were newly diagnosed, with disease duration under 2 months, and aged 18 to 65 years. Exclusion was applied to patients with uncontrolled infections, other autoimmune diseases, pregnancy or lactation. Diagnoses were established on the basis of clinical symptoms, serum thyroxine and TRAb, thyroid ultrasound, and orbital computed tomography. The first round of RT-PCR for the TCR CDR3 was performed with the HTBI primer set and the Qiagen OneStep RT-PCR kit. Most expanded thyroid clonotypes (frequency above 0.001) were also detected in blood, a finding suggesting that blood repertoires may reflect thyroid immune responses. Ophthalmopathy was separated from stable hyperthyroidism by a 13 V-J signature model, with about 86% sensitivity and approximately 81% specificity obtained in cross-validation and 80%/75% obtained in testing. In validation, the model predicted progression to ophthalmopathy a median of approximately 6.3 months before onset, with over 60% sensitivity and roughly 79% specificity. TCR V-J signatures able to tell the groups apart were searched for in a discovery cohort of about a hundred patients, of whom more than 40 had Graves' ophthalmopathy and 55 to 60 had stable Graves' hyperthyroidism. An independent validation cohort of some 18 hyperthyroidism patients and 15 or so patients who later progressed to ophthalmopathy tested prospective prediction of ophthalmopathy. The approximately 98 discovery patients were randomly divided into training and test sets at a 7:3 ratio. The study also compared thyroid tissue and blood T-cell repertoires from more than 5 Graves' hyperthyroidism patients. After blood sampling, hyperthyroidism patients were treated with methimazole at a starting dose of 30 mg daily, and ophthalmopathy patients were treated with high-dose intravenous methylprednisolone. The libraries were constructed in a second round of multiplex PCR and then size-selected and purified. Libraries were sequenced paired-end with 100 bp reads on an Illumina HiSeq2000. SOAPnuke was used to process the raw data, removing reads that contained adapters or uncalled bases, had a mean Phred below 15, or lacked an exact match to the constant primer or identifier. High-quality paired reads were merged using COPE v1.2.5, and each unique nucleotide sequence was defined as a clonotype. MiTCR v1.1 was used to align the clonotypes against IMGT TRBV, TRBD and TRBJ reference segments. Analysis was restricted to V-J combinations with a frequency above 0.0001, which covered 99% to 99.2% of repertoires. A TCS score was defined as the ratio of F50 (clonal expansion) to E x V (chaos), with BLOSUM62-based TCRdist applied between CDR3 peptides within each V-J. Welch's t-statistics and random forest reduced 450 to 600 V-J features to 13, which were used in a naive Bayes classifier (R e1071). Sample size was not statistically predetermined, and investigators were not blinded to group allocation. The paper describes TCR Vbeta CDR3 sequencing of fewer than 150 peripheral blood samples, made up of approximately 40 ophthalmopathy patients, approximately 73 hyperthyroidism patients and about 17 progressor patients.

Here the sequenced sample was peripheral blood mononuclear cells (PBMCs), taken at new diagnosis, from a patient treated with antithyroid drugs. This receptor was taken from a man between 35 and 55 years old with Graves disease. Donor details come from another sample of the same person, matched by shared clones. Here the chain combines TRBV12-3 or TRBV12-4 and TRBJ2-1, with a tentative D gene TRBD2 over 6 matching bases. The nucleotide sequence reads TGTGCCAGCAGTTTAAGCCGGCGGGGCTACAATGAGCAGTTCTTC. Protein translation: CASSLSRRGYNEQFF.